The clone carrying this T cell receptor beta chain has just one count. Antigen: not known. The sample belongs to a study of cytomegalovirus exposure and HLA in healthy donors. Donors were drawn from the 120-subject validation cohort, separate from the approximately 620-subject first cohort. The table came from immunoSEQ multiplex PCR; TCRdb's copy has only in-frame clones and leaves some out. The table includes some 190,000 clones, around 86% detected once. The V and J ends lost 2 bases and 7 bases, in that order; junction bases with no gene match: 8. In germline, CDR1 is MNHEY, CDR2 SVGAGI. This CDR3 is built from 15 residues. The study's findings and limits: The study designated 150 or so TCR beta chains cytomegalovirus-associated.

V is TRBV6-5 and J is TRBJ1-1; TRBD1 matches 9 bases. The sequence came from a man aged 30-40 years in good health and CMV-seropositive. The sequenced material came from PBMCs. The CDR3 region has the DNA TGTGCCAGCAGTTACCCGGGACAGGGAAAGATTGAAGCTTTCTTT. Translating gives CASSYPGQGKIEAFF.